This T cell receptor (beta chain) was retrieved from a study of blood T cells in healthy people across ages. This clonotype has just a few counts. Donors were healthy Caucasian individuals from Russia aged roughly 6 to 100. Alongside a J-beta primer mix, a sample-barcoded 5' primer served in a second PCR lasting roughly 6 to 12 cycles. Each cDNA molecule, via a template-switch adaptor with 12 random nucleotides, was tagged. Every sample produced at least 2.5 million CDR3-containing paired-end reads. TCRdb called the 5' RACE reads again in MiXCR, with one record for every CDR3 protein. Of fewer than 1 million distinct CDR3 sequences in the sample, roughly 44% are singletons; the top ten hold about 21%. This sequence originates from a man aged 55 to 70 in good health. The specimen was blood.

The CDR3 protein is CSARPKGQGLRGYTF. The CDR3 region has the DNA TGCAGTGCTAGACCTAAGGGACAGGGGTTGCGTGGCTACACCTTC. The V gene is TRBV20-1, the J gene TRBJ1-2; 10 positions match TRBD1. Unmatched junction bases numbered 10, after V lost 2 bases and J lost 7 bases. CDR3 length equals 15 residues. In germline, CDR1 is DFQATT, CDR2 SNEGSKA (reference sequence).